The clone carrying this TCR beta chain has a handful of counts. Its cognate antigen is unknown. The data are from a study of tumor-infiltrating lymphocytes in localized non-small cell lung cancer. Study context: Resected tumor was paired with non-adjacent uninvolved lung from the same patient. Whole-study results and caveats: T-cell fraction did not differ between immunotypes IM1 and IM2. Technical variation could not be separated from intratumor heterogeneity here.

Germline V gene sequence: CDR1 SEHNR, CDR2 FQNEAQ (reference sequence). This CDR3 is built from 16 residues. V trimming: 2 bases; J trimming: 3 bases; junction bases outside the gene matches: 7. Some clones are missing from TCRdb's copy, which holds only in-frame ones; the method was immunoSEQ multiplex PCR. The table has around 25,000 clones, roughly 66% seen once. The J gene is TRBJ1-1, the V gene TRBV7-9; 9 nucleotides line up with TRBD1. Sequenced: lung tumor tissue. The origin of this receptor is a human donor with non-small cell lung cancer. The CDR3: CASSLPDRGGDTEAFF. In DNA form, the CDR3 reads TGTGCCAGCAGCTTACCAGACAGGGGGGGGGACACTGAAGCTTTCTTT.